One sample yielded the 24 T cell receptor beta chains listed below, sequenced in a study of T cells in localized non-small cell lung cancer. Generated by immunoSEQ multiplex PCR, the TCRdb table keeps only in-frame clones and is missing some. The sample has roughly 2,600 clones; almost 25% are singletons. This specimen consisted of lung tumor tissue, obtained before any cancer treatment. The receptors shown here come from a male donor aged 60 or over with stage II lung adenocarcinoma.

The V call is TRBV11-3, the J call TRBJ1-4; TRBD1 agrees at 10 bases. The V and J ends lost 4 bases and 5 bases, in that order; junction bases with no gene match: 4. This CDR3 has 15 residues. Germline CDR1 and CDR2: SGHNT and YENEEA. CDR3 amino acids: CASSSDRGENEKLFF. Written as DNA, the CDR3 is TGTGCCAGCAGCTCGGACAGGGGGGAGAATGAAAAACTGTTTTTT.

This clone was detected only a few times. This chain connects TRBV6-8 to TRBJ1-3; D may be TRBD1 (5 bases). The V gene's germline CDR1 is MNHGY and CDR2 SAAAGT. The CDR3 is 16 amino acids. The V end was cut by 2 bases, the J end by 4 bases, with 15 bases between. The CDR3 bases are TGTGCCAGCAGTTACACTCGGGCAGGGCAAGGAAACACCATATATTTT. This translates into CASSYTRAGQGNTIYF.

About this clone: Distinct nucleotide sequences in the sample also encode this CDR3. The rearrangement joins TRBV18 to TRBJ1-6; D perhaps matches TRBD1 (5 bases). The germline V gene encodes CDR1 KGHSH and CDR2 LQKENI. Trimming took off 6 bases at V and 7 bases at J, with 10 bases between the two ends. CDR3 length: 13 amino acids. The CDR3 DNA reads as TGTGCCAGCTCCCCGGGACTAAATTCACCCCTCCACTTT. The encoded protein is CASSPGLNSPLHF.

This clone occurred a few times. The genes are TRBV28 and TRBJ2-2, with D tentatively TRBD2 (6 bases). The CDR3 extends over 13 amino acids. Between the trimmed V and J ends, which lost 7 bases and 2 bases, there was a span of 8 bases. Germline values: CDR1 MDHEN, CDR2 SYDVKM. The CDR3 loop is CASKGTNTGELFF. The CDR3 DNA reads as TGTGCCAGCAAGGGGACTAACACCGGGGAGCTGTTTTTT.

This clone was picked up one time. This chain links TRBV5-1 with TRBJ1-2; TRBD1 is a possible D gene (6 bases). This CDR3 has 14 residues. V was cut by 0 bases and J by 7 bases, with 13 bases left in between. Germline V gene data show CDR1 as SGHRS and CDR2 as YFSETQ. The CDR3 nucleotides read TGCGCCAGCAGCTTGGACAGGGACGCGGGTGGCTACACCTTC. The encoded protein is CASSLDRDAGGYTF.

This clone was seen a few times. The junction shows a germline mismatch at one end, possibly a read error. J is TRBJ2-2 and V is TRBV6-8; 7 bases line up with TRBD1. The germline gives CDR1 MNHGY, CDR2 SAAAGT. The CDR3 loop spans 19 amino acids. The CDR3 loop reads CASSDSVPWGRGSTGELFF. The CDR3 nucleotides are TGTGCCAGCAGTGACTCGGTTCCTTGGGGCAGGGGGAGCACCGGGGAGCTGTTTTTT.

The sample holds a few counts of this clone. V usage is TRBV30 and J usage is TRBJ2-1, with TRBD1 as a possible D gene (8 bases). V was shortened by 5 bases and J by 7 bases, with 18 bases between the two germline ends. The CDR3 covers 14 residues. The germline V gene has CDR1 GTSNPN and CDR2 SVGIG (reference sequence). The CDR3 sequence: CAWGRAGGRNEQFF. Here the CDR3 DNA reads TGTGCCTGGGGGAGGGCAGGGGGCCGGAATGAGCAGTTCTTC.

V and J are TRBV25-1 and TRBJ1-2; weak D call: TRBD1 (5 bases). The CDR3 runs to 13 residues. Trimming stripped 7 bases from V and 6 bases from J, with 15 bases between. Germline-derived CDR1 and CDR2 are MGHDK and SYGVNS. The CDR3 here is CASTRRDGDGYTF. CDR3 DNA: TGTGCCAGCACCCGCAGGGACGGCGATGGCTACACCTTC.

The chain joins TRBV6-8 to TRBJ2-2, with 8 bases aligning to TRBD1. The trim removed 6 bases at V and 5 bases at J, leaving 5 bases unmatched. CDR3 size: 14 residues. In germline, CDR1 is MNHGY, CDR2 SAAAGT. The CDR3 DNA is TGTGCCAGCAGCCTGACAGGGGAAACCGGGGAGCTGTTTTTT. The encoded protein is CASSLTGETGELFF.

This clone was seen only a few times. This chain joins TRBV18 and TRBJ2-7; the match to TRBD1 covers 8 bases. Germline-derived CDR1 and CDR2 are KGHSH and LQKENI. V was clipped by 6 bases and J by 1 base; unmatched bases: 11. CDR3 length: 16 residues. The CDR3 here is CASSSTARQGSYEQYF. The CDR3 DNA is TGTGCCAGCTCTTCAACGGCGAGACAGGGGTCCTACGAGCAGTACTTC.

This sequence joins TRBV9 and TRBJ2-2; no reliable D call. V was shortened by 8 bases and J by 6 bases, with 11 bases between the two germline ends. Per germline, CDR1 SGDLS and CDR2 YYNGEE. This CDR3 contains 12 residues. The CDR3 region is CASRYGAGELFF. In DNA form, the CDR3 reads TGTGCCAGTCGCTACGGTGCCGGGGAGCTGTTTTTT.

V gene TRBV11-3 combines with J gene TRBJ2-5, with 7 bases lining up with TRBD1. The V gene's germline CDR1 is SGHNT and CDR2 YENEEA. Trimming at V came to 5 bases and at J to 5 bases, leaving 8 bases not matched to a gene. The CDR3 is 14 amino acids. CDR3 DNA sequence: TGTGCCAGCAGCGCGTACAGGGACAGCGAGACCCAGTACTTC. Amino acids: CASSAYRDSETQYF. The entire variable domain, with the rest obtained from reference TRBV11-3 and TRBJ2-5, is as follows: EAGVVQSPRYKIIEKKQPVAFWCNPISGHNTLYWYLQNLGQGPELLIRYENEEAVDDSQLPKDRFSAERLKGVDSTLKIQPAELGDSAVYLCASSAYRDSETQYFGPGTRLLVL.

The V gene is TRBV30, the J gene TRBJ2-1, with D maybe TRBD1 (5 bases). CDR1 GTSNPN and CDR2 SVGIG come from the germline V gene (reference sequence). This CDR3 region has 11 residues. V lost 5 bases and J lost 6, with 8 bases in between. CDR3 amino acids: CAWQGSNEQFF. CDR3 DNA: TGTGCCTGGCAGGGTTCCAATGAGCAGTTCTTC.

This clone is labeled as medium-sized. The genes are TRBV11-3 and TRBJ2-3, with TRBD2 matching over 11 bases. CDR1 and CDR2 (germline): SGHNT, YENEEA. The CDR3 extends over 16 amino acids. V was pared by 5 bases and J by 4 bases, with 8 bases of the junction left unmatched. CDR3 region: CASSRSSGRLADTQYF. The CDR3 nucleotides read TGTGCCAGCAGCCGATCTAGCGGGAGGTTGGCAGATACGCAGTATTTT.

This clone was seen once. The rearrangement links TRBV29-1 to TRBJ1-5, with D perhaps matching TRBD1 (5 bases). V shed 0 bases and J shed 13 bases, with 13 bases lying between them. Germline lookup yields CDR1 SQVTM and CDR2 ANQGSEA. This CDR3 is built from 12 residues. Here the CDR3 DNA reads TGCAGCGTTGAAGATTGGGGCGGCCCTCAGCATTTT. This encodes CSVEDWGGPQHF.

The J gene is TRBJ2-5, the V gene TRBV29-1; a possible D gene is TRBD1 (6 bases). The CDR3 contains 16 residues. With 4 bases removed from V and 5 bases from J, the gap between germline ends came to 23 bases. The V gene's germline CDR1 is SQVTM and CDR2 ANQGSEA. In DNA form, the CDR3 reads TGCAGCGTTGGCTTATCCAGGACAGCCGCATCTGAGACCCAGTACTTC. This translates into CSVGLSRTAASETQYF.

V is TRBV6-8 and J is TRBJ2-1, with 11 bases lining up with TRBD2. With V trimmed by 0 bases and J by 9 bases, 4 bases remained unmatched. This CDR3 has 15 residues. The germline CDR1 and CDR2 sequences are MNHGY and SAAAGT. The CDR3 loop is CASSYSVAGGAEQFF. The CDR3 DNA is TGTGCCAGCAGTTACTCGGTAGCGGGAGGGGCTGAGCAGTTCTTC.

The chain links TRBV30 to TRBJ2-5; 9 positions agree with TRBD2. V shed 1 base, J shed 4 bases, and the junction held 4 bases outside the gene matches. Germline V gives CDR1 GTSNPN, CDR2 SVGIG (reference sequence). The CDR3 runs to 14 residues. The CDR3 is CAWSEGSGRETQYF. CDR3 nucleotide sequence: TGTGCCTGGAGTGAGGGTAGCGGGAGAGAGACCCAGTACTTC.

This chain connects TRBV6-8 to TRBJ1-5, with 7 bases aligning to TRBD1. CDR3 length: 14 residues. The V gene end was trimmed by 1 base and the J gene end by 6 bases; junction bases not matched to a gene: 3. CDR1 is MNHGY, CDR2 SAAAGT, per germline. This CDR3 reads CASSYLQGVQPQHF. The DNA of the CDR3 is TGTGCCAGCAGTTACTTGCAGGGGGTTCAGCCCCAGCATTTT.

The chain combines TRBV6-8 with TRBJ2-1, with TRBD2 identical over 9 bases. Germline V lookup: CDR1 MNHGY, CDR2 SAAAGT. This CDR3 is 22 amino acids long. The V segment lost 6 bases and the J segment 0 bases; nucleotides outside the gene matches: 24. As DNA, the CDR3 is TGTGCCAGCAGCCCAACTTGGTGGGGAGCGGGAGGCCCCGGGGACTCCTACAATGAGCAGTTCTTC. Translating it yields CASSPTWWGAGGPGDSYNEQFF.

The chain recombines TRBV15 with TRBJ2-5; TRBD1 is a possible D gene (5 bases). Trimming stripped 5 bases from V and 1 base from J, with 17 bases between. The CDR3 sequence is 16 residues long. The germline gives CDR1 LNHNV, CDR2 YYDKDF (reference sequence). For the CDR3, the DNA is TGTGCCACCAGCCCGAGGACACGCTCCACCCAAGAGACCCAGTACTTC. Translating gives CATSPRTRSTQETQYF.

DNA for the CDR3: TGTGCCAGCAGTTTCATCCGATATAGCAATCAGCCCCAGCATTTT. Translation gives CASSFIRYSNQPQHF. This chain connects TRBV28 to TRBJ1-5, with D uncertain. V dropped 3 bases and J dropped 0 bases, with 9 bases sitting between them. Germline V CDR1 and CDR2: MDHEN, SYDVKM. The CDR3 covers 15 residues.

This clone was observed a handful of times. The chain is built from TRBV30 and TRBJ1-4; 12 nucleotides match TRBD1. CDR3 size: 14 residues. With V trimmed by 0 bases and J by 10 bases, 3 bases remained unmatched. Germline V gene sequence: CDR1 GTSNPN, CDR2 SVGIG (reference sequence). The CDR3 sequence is CAWSVGQGARKLFF. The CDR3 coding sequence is TGTGCCTGGAGTGTGGGACAGGGGGCGAGAAAACTGTTTTTT.

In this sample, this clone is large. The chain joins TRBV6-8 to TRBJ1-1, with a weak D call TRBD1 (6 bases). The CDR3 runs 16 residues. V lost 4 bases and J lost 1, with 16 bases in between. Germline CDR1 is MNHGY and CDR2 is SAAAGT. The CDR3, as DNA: TGTGCCAGCAGTTCCCCGGGACACGGAGGGAACACTGAAGCTTTCTTT. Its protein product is CASSSPGHGGNTEAFF.